Below are 6 T cell receptor beta chains sequenced from a single sample in a study of cytomegalovirus exposure and HLA in healthy donors. Here immunoSEQ multiplex PCR was the method, and the copy in TCRdb shows in-frame clones only, minus some. Altogether roughly 150,000 clones are present, approximately 84% being singletons, with the ten largest covering roughly 10%. The sequenced material came from PBMCs. Receptors originate from a man under 40 in good health and CMV-seropositive.

The CDR3 DNA is TGTGCCAGCAGCCAGGGGTCGGGAGAGCAGTACTTC. Translated, it gives CASSQGSGEQYF. The rearrangement links TRBV28 to TRBJ2-7; perhaps TRBD1 as D (6 bases). Germline values: CDR1 MDHEN, CDR2 SYDVKM. The CDR3 extends over 12 amino acids. V was shortened by 6 bases and J by 7 bases, with 13 bases between the two germline ends.

V and J are TRBV19 and TRBJ2-7; no firm D call. This CDR3 comprises 14 residues. Germline V gene sequence: CDR1 LNHDA, CDR2 SQIVND (reference sequence). With 3 bases removed from V and 2 bases from J, the gap between germline ends came to 11 bases. DNA for the CDR3: TGTGCCAGTAGTATCTCGGGTCAAACCTACGAGCAGTACTTC. It encodes CASSISGQTYEQYF.

Here the CDR3 DNA reads TGTGCCAGCAGCCCTGGCGGCGGGAGTCCGATCTACGAGCAGTACTTC. The encoded protein is CASSPGGGSPIYEQYF. The V gene is TRBV5-6, the J gene TRBJ2-7; TRBD2 matches at 7 bases. This CDR3 is 16 amino acids long. Per germline, CDR1 SGHDT and CDR2 YYEEEE. Trimming took 4 bases from V and 3 from J; bases not matched to a gene: 13.

The rearrangement joins TRBV5-1 to TRBJ2-1; TRBD2 matches 7 bases. The V segment lost 0 bases and the J segment 1 base; nucleotides outside the gene matches: 1. This CDR3 spans 15 amino acids. In germline, CDR1 is SGHRS, CDR2 YFSETQ. In DNA, the CDR3 is TGCGCCAGCAGCTTGGGCGGGAGTTCCTACAATGAGCAGTTCTTC. This codes for CASSLGGSSYNEQFF.

This chain joins TRBV9 and TRBJ2-6, with 9 nucleotides matching TRBD1. This CDR3 spans 18 amino acids. The V segment lost 5 bases and the J segment 2 bases; nucleotides outside the gene matches: 11. Germline assignment: CDR1 SGDLS and CDR2 YYNGEE. CDR3 protein: CASSRYGTGKPGANVLTF. CDR3 coding DNA: TGTGCCAGCAGTCGTTATGGGACAGGGAAACCTGGGGCCAACGTCCTGACTTTC.

This chain uses TRBV28 with TRBJ2-5; maybe TRBD2 (5 bases). The CDR3 runs to 15 residues. Per germline, CDR1 MDHEN and CDR2 SYDVKM. V shed 0 bases and J shed 4 bases, with 12 bases lying between them. The CDR3 DNA follows: TGTGCCAGCAGTTTATGGAGCCATGCGGGAGAGACCCAGTACTTC. Residues: CASSLWSHAGETQYF.